The T cell receptor (beta chain) under discussion was sequenced for a study of neurological immune-mediated disorders. It was by 5'RACE with 10-nucleotide random UMIs that the cDNA was made. The output of every sequencing run, over 170 million TCR-beta sequences, came from 15-18 subjects. MiXCR, run by TCRdb on the 5' RACE reads, gives a single entry per CDR3 protein. The sample lists 55,000 to 85,000 distinct CDR3 sequences, 2.5% to 3.5% seen once, with more than 4% in the top ten. Of note for this clonotype: Its cognate antigen is unknown. One junction end disagrees with the germline gene, perhaps due to a read error.

The CDR3 has 12 residues. The germline V gene encodes CDR1 KGHDR and CDR2 SFDVKD. Study-level findings and limits: While HTLV-1-associated myelopathy showed the greatest TCR clonal expansion, multiple sclerosis showed the least, falling below healthy controls. The absence of shared CDR3 amino acid sequences among expanded clones across subjects suggests private repertoires in all groups.

The chain joins TRBV24-1 to TRBJ2-3; 8 nucleotides line up with TRBD2. Material: PBMCs. This clonotype originated in a woman in her forties or fifties with multiple sclerosis. This chain's CDR3 is CDTGRDTDTQYF. CDR3 bases: TGTGACACCGGGAGGGACACAGATACGCAGTATTTT.